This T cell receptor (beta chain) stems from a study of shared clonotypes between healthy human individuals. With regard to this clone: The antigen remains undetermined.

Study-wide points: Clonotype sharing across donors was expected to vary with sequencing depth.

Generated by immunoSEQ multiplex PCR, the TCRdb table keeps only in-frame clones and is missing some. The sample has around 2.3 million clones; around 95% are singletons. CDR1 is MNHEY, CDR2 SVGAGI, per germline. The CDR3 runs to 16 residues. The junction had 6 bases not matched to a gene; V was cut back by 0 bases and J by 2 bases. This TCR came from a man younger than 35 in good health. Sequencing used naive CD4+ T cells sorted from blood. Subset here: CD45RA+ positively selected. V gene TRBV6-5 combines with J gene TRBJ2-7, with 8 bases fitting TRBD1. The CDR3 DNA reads TGTGCCAGCAGTTACTCGGGGGGACAGGTTCCCTACGAGCAGTACTTC. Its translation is CASSYSGGQVPYEQYF.